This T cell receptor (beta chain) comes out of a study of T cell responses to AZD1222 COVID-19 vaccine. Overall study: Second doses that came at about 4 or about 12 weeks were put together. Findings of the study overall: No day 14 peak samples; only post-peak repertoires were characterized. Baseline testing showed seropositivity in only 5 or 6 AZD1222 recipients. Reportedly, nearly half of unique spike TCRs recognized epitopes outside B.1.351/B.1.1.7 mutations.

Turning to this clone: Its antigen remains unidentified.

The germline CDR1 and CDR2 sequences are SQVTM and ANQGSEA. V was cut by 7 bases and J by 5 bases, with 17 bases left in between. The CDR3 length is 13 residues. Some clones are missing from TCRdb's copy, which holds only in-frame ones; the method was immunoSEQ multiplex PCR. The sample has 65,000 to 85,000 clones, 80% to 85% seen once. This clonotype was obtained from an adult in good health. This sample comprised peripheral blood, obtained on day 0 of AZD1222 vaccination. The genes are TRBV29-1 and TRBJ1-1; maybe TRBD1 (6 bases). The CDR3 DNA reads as TGCAGCGCTATGGGACAATGGGGGACTGAAGCTTTCTTT. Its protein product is CSAMGQWGTEAFF.